Listed here are 6 T cell receptor beta chains from one sample, sequenced in a study of blood T cells in healthy people across ages (dated by TCRdb to between 2014 and 2017). The library was generated by 5' RACE. Sequencing used an Illumina HiSeq 2500. A second 7 to 11 cycle PCR used a sample-barcoded 5' primer and a J-beta primer mix. The public reads were reprocessed in TCRdb via fastp at Q25 and MiXCR, keeping in-frame beta chains. Rows with a matching CDR3 protein are joined into one entry that keeps the most common DNA and genes. Here the sample has about 1.4 million distinct CDR3 sequences; approximately 63% occur a single time. The leading ten clones occupy more than 6% of the sample. The specimen was blood. These receptors all stem from a man aged 18 to 30 in good health.

The chain uses TRBV7-2 and TRBJ1-5; no reliable D call. The CDR3 covers 14 residues. Trimming left V 1 base short and J 7 bases short, with 11 bases between. The V gene's germline CDR1 is SGHTA and CDR2 FQGNSA. The CDR3: CASSLGVAQQPQHF. The CDR3 nucleotides are TGTGCCAGCAGCTTAGGGGTCGCCCAACAGCCCCAGCATTTT. Together with reference TRBV7-2 and TRBJ1-5, the CDR3 gives the full variable domain: GAGVSQSPSNKVTEKGKDVELRCDPISGHTALYWYRQSLGQGLEFLIYFQGNSAPDKSGLPSDRFSAERTGGSVSTLTIQRTQQEDSAVYLCASSLGVAQQPQHFGDGTRLSIL.

The chain is built from TRBV7-2 and TRBJ2-6; tentatively, D is TRBD2 (6 bases). The ends were cut back, 5 bases at V and 13 bases at J, with 21 bases in the middle. The CDR3 runs to 15 residues. The V gene's germline CDR1 is SGHTA and CDR2 FQGNSA. The DNA of the CDR3 is TGTGCCAGCAGCCCTAGGGAGGCCTGGTCGAGTGTCCTGACTTTC. It yields the protein CASSPREAWSSVLTF.

In this sample, this clonotype turned up a few times. Compared with germline, one end of the junction differs, possibly owing to a read error. The genes are TRBV20-1 and TRBJ2-1; 8 bases map to TRBD2. CDR1 is DFQATT, CDR2 SNEGSKA, per germline (reference sequence). The CDR3 is 14 amino acids. CDR3 sequence (DNA): TGCAGCGCTAGAGGGACTAGAGATTACAATGAGCAGTTCTTC. Translation: CSARGTRDYNEQFF.

This rearrangement joins TRBV6-4 to TRBJ2-3; a possible D gene is TRBD1 (6 bases). The V and J ends lost 1 base and 6 bases respectively, with 11 bases between them. The CDR3 has 14 residues. The V gene's germline CDR1 is MRHNA and CDR2 SNTAGT. Here the CDR3 reads CASSDWSGDDTQYF. For the CDR3, the DNA is TGTGCCAGCAGTGACTGGTCAGGGGACGATACGCAGTATTTT.

The chain has TRBV4-1 and TRBJ2-3, with D unclear. Trimming left V 4 bases short and J 0 bases short, with 14 bases between. Looked up from germline, CDR1 is MGHRA and CDR2 is YSYEKL. CDR3 length: 16 amino acids. Here the CDR3 DNA reads TGCGCCAGCAGCCCGACCGGCGCGACTAGCACAGATACGCAGTATTTT. Its protein product is CASSPTGATSTDTQYF.

This clonotype was picked up a small number of times. V usage is TRBV2 and J usage is TRBJ2-2, with TRBD1 identical over 12 bases. This CDR3 is 21 amino acids long. Germline V gene data show CDR1 as SNHLY and CDR2 as FYNNEI. With 6 bases clipped from V and 6 bases from J, the junction kept 23 bases outside the gene matches. The CDR3 region is CASSANRDRGRWKWLPGELFF. The CDR3 DNA is TGTGCCAGCAGCGCCAACCGGGACAGGGGGCGTTGGAAGTGGTTGCCCGGGGAGCTGTTTTTT. Using reference TRBV2 and TRBJ2-2 for the parts outside the CDR3, the full variable domain is EPEVTQTPSHQVTQMGQEVILRCVPISNHLYFYWYRQILGQKVEFLVSFYNNEISEKSEIFDDQFSVERPDGSNFTLKIRSTKLEDSAMYFCASSANRDRGRWKWLPGELFFGEGSRLTVL.